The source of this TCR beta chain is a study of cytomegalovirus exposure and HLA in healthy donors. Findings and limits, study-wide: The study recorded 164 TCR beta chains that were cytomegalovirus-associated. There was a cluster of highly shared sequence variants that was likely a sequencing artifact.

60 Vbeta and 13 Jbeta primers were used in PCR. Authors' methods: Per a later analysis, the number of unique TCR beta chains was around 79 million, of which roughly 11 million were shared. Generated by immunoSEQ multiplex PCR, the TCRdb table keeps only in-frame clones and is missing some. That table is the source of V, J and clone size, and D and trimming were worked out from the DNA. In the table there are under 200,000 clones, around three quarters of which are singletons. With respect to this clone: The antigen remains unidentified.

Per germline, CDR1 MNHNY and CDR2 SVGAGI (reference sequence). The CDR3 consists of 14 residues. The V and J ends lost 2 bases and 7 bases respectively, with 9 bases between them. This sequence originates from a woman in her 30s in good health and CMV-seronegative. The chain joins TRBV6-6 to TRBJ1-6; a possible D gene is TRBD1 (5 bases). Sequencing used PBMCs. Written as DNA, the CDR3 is TGTGCCAGCAGTTACGGGGGGGACAATTCACCCCTCCACTTT. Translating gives CASSYGGDNSPLHF.